A single sample gave rise to the 5 T cell receptor beta chains below, sequenced in a study of cytomegalovirus exposure and HLA in healthy donors. Primers: 60 Vbeta forward and 13 Jbeta reverse. The method was immunoSEQ multiplex PCR; TCRdb's version includes in-frame clones alone and lacks a portion of them. The data hold under 200,000 clones, with 68% observed a single time. The sample taken for sequencing was PBMCs. The receptors come from a man aged 45 to 65 in good health and CMV-seronegative.

The J gene is TRBJ2-3, the V gene TRBV7-2; TRBD1 is a possible D gene (6 bases). Germline loops: CDR1 SGHTA, CDR2 FQGNSA. The CDR3 has 17 amino acids. V lost 3 bases and J lost 2, with 18 bases in between. CDR3 bases: TGTGCCAGCAGCTTCTACCCGAGGGACATATCCACAGATACGCAGTATTTT. Translating gives CASSFYPRDISTDTQYF.

V and J are TRBV5-1 and TRBJ2-5, with 9 bases identical to TRBD2. The length of the CDR3 is 15 residues. The junction had 2 bases not matched to a gene; V was cut back by 2 bases and J by 0 bases. CDR1 is SGHRS and CDR2 is YFSETQ in the germline V gene. CDR3 residues: CASSLAGGYQETQYF. The CDR3 DNA reads as TGCGCCAGCAGCTTAGCGGGGGGTTACCAAGAGACCCAGTACTTC.

The gene calls are TRBV6-5 and TRBJ2-7; the D is unclear. Between the trimmed V and J ends, which lost 0 bases and 2 bases, there was a span of 11 bases. The CDR3 loop spans 15 amino acids. From germline, CDR1 is MNHEY and CDR2 SVGAGI. CDR3 residues: CASSYSYSLTYEQYF. CDR3 DNA sequence: TGTGCCAGCAGTTACTCGTACAGTCTAACCTACGAGCAGTACTTC.

The chain links TRBV5-1 to TRBJ2-7, with a possible D match to TRBD1 (6 bases). CDR1 SGHRS and CDR2 YFSETQ come from the germline V gene. The germline V and J ends were trimmed by 0 bases and 0 bases, with 10 bases remaining between them. This CDR3 region has 15 residues. CDR3 nucleotides: TGCGCCAGCAGCTTGGTGGGGGCTAGCTCCTACGAGCAGTACTTC. Translating it yields CASSLVGASSYEQYF.

DNA for the CDR3: TGTGCCAGCTCACCAGAGGACAGCGCCTACGAGCAGTACTTC. It is translated as CASSPEDSAYEQYF. This sequence joins TRBV18 and TRBJ2-7, with D maybe TRBD1 (6 bases). V was clipped by 2 bases and J by 2 bases, with 10 bases between them. The CDR3 sequence is 14 residues long. Germline V gives CDR1 KGHSH, CDR2 LQKENI.